A selection of T cell receptor beta chains follows, all from one sample in a study of glioma-infiltrating T cells after dendritic cell vaccination. Produced via immunoSEQ multiplex PCR; TCRdb's table is partial and in-frame only. The sample carries approximately 82,000 clones, approximately 90% recorded once. The sample in question was blood, obtained before dendritic cell vaccination. The receptors were sampled from a human donor with glioblastoma. Each CDR3 is given without its conserved first and last residue. A D gene is named only where the DNA matches it firmly.

v_call: TRBV10-3
d_call: TRBD1
j_call: TRBJ2-7
cdr3_aa: AIRTGRSYEQY

v_call: TRBV19
d_call: TRBD1
j_call: TRBJ1-2
cdr3_aa: ASSTRQGRTHGYT

v_call: TRBV2
d_call: TRBD1
j_call: TRBJ1-4
cdr3_aa: ASSPGGQGAEKLF

v_call: TRBV5-1
d_call: TRBD1
j_call: TRBJ1-2
cdr3_aa: ASSAGQNYGYT

v_call: TRBV7-8
d_call: TRBD2
j_call: TRBJ2-2
cdr3_aa: ASSFLMTAGANTGELF

v_call: TRBV5-1
d_call: TRBD2
j_call: TRBJ2-3
cdr3_aa: ASSPLGAGRSDTQY

v_call: TRBV5-6
d_call: TRBD1
j_call: TRBJ2-5
cdr3_aa: ASTIRTGAYQETQY

v_call: TRBV6-6
d_call: -
j_call: TRBJ1-2
cdr3_aa: ASSYVRGNYGYT

v_call: TRBV19
d_call: -
j_call: TRBJ2-5
cdr3_aa: ASTSDRGETQY

v_call: TRBV10-3
d_call: TRBD1
j_call: TRBJ1-2
cdr3_aa: AILNPNRGREGYT

v_call: TRBV5-5
d_call: -
j_call: TRBJ2-2
cdr3_aa: ASSPRGVRTGELF

v_call: TRBV19
d_call: TRBD1
j_call: TRBJ2-2
cdr3_aa: ASSIRVSGGVYTGELF

v_call: TRBV11-2
d_call: -
j_call: TRBJ2-7
cdr3_aa: ASSQDSVYEQY

v_call: TRBV2
d_call: TRBD1
j_call: TRBJ1-2
cdr3_aa: ASTGQGNYGYT

v_call: TRBV9
d_call: TRBD1
j_call: TRBJ2-7
cdr3_aa: ASSVDPGGTYEQY

v_call: TRBV7-3
d_call: -
j_call: TRBJ1-1
cdr3_aa: ASSLGTGTEAF

v_call: TRBV5-1
d_call: -
j_call: TRBJ2-7
cdr3_aa: ASRAGLSYEQY

v_call: TRBV4-1
d_call: TRBD1
j_call: TRBJ1-3
cdr3_aa: ASSQEQGASGNTIY

v_call: TRBV29-1
d_call: TRBD2
j_call: TRBJ2-1
cdr3_aa: SVEAGTSNGDEQF

v_call: TRBV5-1
d_call: TRBD2
j_call: TRBJ2-2
cdr3_aa: ASSLGGGNTGELF

v_call: TRBV19
d_call: -
j_call: TRBJ2-1
cdr3_aa: ASSPPRGDNEQF

v_call: TRBV5-4
d_call: TRBD1
j_call: TRBJ2-5
cdr3_aa: ASSIPGQGGKTQY

v_call: TRBV7-9
d_call: -
j_call: TRBJ1-5
cdr3_aa: ASSSDYQPQH